The entry that follows covers one T cell receptor (beta chain) sequence. Its target is unknown. 5'RACE, which relied on constant-segment primers, yielded TCR alpha and TCR beta cDNA libraries carrying sample barcodes and UMIs. MiXCR, applied by TCRdb to the 5' RACE reads, yields one record per CDR3 protein. The data show 65,000 to 90,000 distinct CDR3 sequences, around 13% seen once. The entry originates in a study of T-cell memory formation after mild COVID-19. Study-wide findings and caveats: The study detected some responding clones in pre-infection memory, suggesting cross-reactive memory joined. Clones from the second wave (peaking day 37) had unconfirmed SARS-CoV-2 specificity. Day 15 to 85 contractors were CD4/CD8 balanced; later expanders leaned CD4+.

V was trimmed by 0 bases and J by 2 bases, leaving 15 bases between them. This CDR3 comprises 16 residues. CDR1 is SGHRS, CDR2 YFSETQ, per germline. Source material: PBMCs or a T cell subset sorted from them (not recorded which). The clonotype was recovered from a man between 18 and 29 years old who had mild COVID-19 (a few samples of this study predate the infection). Cell type and time point are not known. The rearrangement uses TRBV5-1 and TRBJ2-7; the D is unclear. The CDR3 loop reads CASSLVSAKLAYEQYF. The DNA of the CDR3 is TGCGCCAGCAGCTTGGTTTCCGCGAAACTTGCCTACGAGCAGTACTTC. Combining the CDR3 with reference TRBV5-1 and TRBJ2-7 gives the whole variable domain KAGVTQTPRYLIKTRGQQVTLSCSPISGHRSVSWYQQTPGQGLQFLFEYFSETQRNKGNFPGRFSGRQFSNSRSEMNVSTLELGDSALYLCASSLVSAKLAYEQYFGPGTRLTVT.